This TCR beta chain was found in a study of T cell responses to AZD1222 COVID-19 vaccine. Regarding this clone: Antigen: not known.

Trimming shortened V by 3 bases and J by 4 bases, and 9 bases separated the two germline ends. Germline lookup yields CDR1 SGHNT and CDR2 YENEEA. The CDR3 consists of 13 residues. The analysis combined second doses at about 4 or about 12 weeks. Overall study results and limits: Among AZD1222 vaccinees, only 5 to 7 were seropositive at baseline. The repertoires were collected only after the peak T cell response.

Assay: immunoSEQ multiplex PCR; the TCRdb copy retains only in-frame clones and omits some. The table shows 95,000 to 150,000 clones, with around 80% occurring only once. The V and J genes are TRBV11-3 and TRBJ2-5; no reliable D call. The sequencing here drew on peripheral blood, taken 28 days after the second AZD1222 dose. The receptor's source is an adult who received the AZD1222 COVID-19 vaccine. The CDR3 DNA follows: TGTGCCAGCAGCTTCCCAGGATCAGAGACCCAGTACTTC. Protein product: CASSFPGSETQYF.